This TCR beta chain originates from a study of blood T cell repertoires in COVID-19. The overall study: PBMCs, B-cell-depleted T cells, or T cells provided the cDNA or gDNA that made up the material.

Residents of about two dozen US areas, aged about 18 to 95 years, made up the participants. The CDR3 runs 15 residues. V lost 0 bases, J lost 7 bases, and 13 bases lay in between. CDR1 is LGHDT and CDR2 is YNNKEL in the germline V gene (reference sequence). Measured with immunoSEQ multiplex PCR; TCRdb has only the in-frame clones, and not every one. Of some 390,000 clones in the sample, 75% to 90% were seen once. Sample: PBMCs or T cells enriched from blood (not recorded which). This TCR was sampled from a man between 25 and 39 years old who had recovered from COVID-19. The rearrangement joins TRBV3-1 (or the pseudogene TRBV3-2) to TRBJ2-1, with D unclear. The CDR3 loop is CASSQEMRSWNEQFF. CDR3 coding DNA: TGTGCCAGCAGCCAAGAAATGCGATCTTGGAATGAGCAGTTCTTC.